The text below deals with one T cell receptor beta chain. In this sample, this clonotype turned up many times. The target of this receptor is not known. No much larger clonotype is one base removed from it; base qualities were not supplied. Hyperthyroidism patients were aged 18 to 65 years and newly diagnosed, with disease duration of less than 2 months. Any patient with an uncontrolled infection, another autoimmune disease, pregnancy or lactation was excluded. Diagnoses were established on the basis of clinical symptoms, serum thyroxine and TRAb, thyroid ultrasound, and orbital computed tomography. Blood from progressor patients was collected at the time of first diagnosis with hyperthyroidism, before any ophthalmopathy symptoms had appeared. PBMCs were separated from 7.5 to 10 ml of fresh peripheral blood using Ficoll-Paque density gradient centrifugation. Progressor patients were first diagnosed with Graves' hyperthyroidism and then developed ophthalmopathy during follow-up. Total RNA was extracted with Trizol reagent, and quality was checked on an Agilent 2100 Bioanalyzer.

Including the terminal cysteine and phenylalanine, the CDR3 comprises 18 residues. Only the CDR3 region is kept as DNA, spanning 54 bases read in frame from base 1. The germline V gene yields KGHSH for CDR1 and LQKENI for CDR2. Compared with germline, V lacks 1 base and J lacks 3 bases; bases without a gene match: 11. TCR beta CDR3 regions were amplified from RNA transcripts. A first-round RT-PCR of the TCR CDR3 used the HTBI primer set with the Qiagen OneStep RT-PCR kit. Libraries were constructed in a second round of multiplex PCR, after which size selection and purification were performed. Libraries were sequenced paired-end with 100 bp reads on an Illumina HiSeq2000. Regarding the original processing steps: SOAPnuke was used to process the raw data, with reads discarded if the reads contained adapters or uncalled bases, had a mean Phred below 15, or lacked an exact constant-primer or identifier match. COPE v1.2.5 was used to merge high-quality paired reads, and clonotypes were defined as unique nucleotide sequences. MiTCR v1.1 was used to align the clonotypes against IMGT TRBV, TRBD and TRBJ reference segments. The analysis was restricted to V-J combinations with a frequency above 0.0001, which together covered about 99% of the repertoires. The TCS score was defined as F50 (clonal expansion) divided by E x V (chaos), with BLOSUM62-based TCRdist calculated between CDR3 peptides within each V-J. Welch's t-statistics and random forest reduced 514 V-J features to some 14, which were used in a naive Bayes classifier (R e1071). TCRdb handled the public reads itself, with Q25 trimming in fastp and clone calling in MiXCR, and kept productive beta chains. Rows are unified per CDR3 protein, each entry keeping the most common DNA and genes. The V and J calls were not made by the authors but by TCRdb's processing. For this sample there are about 720,000 distinct CDR3 sequences; around 20% appear just once. Approximately 16% of the sample goes to the ten largest clones.

This entry belongs to a study of T cells in Graves' hyperthyroidism and ophthalmopathy (dated by TCRdb to between 2018 and 2021). About the investigation overall: Peripheral blood samples were taken at the time of initial diagnosis, prior to any treatment. TCR V-J signatures able to tell the groups apart were searched for in a discovery cohort of 90 to 100 patients, of whom roughly 42 had Graves' ophthalmopathy and roughly 57 had stable Graves' hyperthyroidism. An independent validation cohort of fewer than 20 hyperthyroidism patients and approximately 17 patients who later progressed to ophthalmopathy tested prospective prediction of ophthalmopathy. The 90 or so discovery patients were randomly split 7:3 into training and test sets. Thyroid tissue and blood T-cell repertoires from roughly six Graves' hyperthyroidism patients were also compared in the study. Following sampling, methimazole starting at 30 mg daily was given to hyperthyroidism patients, and high-dose intravenous methylprednisolone was given to ophthalmopathy patients. According to the paper, TCR Vbeta CDR3 sequencing was carried out on 135 peripheral blood samples, which came from approximately 41 ophthalmopathy, approximately 72 hyperthyroidism and roughly 17 progressor patients. The study at large found these results: In cross-validation, a model built on a 13 V-J signature told ophthalmopathy apart from stable hyperthyroidism with about 90% sensitivity and 81% to 82% specificity, and in testing the same model reached 80%/75%. Sample size was not statistically predetermined, and investigators were not blinded to group allocation. Blood samples also contained most of the expanded thyroid clonotypes (frequency above 0.001), which suggests that blood repertoires may reflect thyroid immune responses. In validation, the model predicted progression to ophthalmopathy with around 71% sensitivity and 72.22% specificity, a median of about 6.7 months before onset.

This TCR came from a woman aged 45-60 years with Graves' hyperthyroidism that later progressed to Graves' ophthalmopathy. Sequenced input: blood. The rearrangement combines TRBV18 with TRBJ2-1, and TRBD2 aligns with 8 junction nucleotides. The CDR3 protein: CASSPRRGSGVYYNEQFF. The DNA reads as follows: TGTGCCAGCTCACCACGTCGGGGTAGCGGGGTTTACTACAATGAGCAGTTCTTC.